These 28 T cell receptor beta chains came from one sample sequenced in a study of T cell repertoires in cytomegalovirus infection. MiXCR, run by TCRdb on the reads, gives a single entry per CDR3 protein. The sample gives roughly 230,000 distinct CDR3 sequences, about 5.9% of which show up once; under 7% is in the top ten. Sequences were obtained from PBMCs. These receptors originate from a human donor in good health (CMV status not recorded). Some clones in this sample may be carry-over from other donors' samples.

This clonotype was seen ten or more times. The chain recombines TRBV25-1 with TRBJ1-1, with 7 bases fitting TRBD1. V lost 6 bases and J lost 0; bases outside the gene matches: 16. Germline assignment: CDR1 MGHDK and CDR2 SYGVNS. The CDR3 is made up of 18 amino acids. The CDR3 sequence: CASSPILQQGKMNTEAFF. The CDR3 DNA is TGTGCCAGCAGCCCTATTTTACAACAGGGGAAGATGAACACTGAAGCTTTCTTT.

This clonotype was recorded many times. The chain links TRBV28 to TRBJ1-5; no firm D call. Germline CDR1 and CDR2: MDHEN and SYDVKM. The CDR3 has 15 residues. Trimming cost V 5 bases and J 2 bases, with 13 bases left between them. Here the CDR3 DNA reads TGTGCCAGCAGTGATGGGTCCTGGGGCAATCAGCCCCAGCATTTT. It specifies CASSDGSWGNQPQHF.

At least ten counts were recorded for this clonotype. This rearrangement joins TRBV7-8 to TRBJ2-3, with D possibly matching TRBD1 (6 bases). Germline CDR1 and CDR2: SGHVS and FQNEAQ. Trimming pared 7 bases from V and 5 bases from J, leaving 22 bases between. The CDR3 is 16 residues long. The CDR3, as DNA: TGTGCCAGCAAAGGTCGCGCGGACAGAAAAGGAGATACGCAGTATTTT. Amino acids: CASKGRADRKGDTQYF. Full variable domain (missing parts from reference TRBV7-8 and TRBJ2-3): GAGVSQSPRYKVAKRGQDVALRCDPISGHVSLFWYQQALGQGPEFLTYFQNEAQLDKSGLPSDRFFAERPEGSVSTLKIQRTQQEDSAVYLCASKGRADRKGDTQYFGPGTRLTVL.

This clonotype was seen many times. The chain employs TRBV7-2 and TRBJ1-5; 7 nucleotides match TRBD1. Looked up from germline, CDR1 is SGHTA and CDR2 is FQGNSA. Germline trimming cut 5 bases from V and 0 bases from J; bases unmatched to any gene: 10. The CDR3 has 17 amino acids. CDR3 in DNA: TGTGCCAGCAGCCGTCCCCTAGGGGGCTATAGCAATCAGCCCCAGCATTTT. Protein product: CASSRPLGGYSNQPQHF.

This clonotype came up many times. The J gene is TRBJ1-2, the V gene TRBV20-1; no definite D call. This CDR3 region has 14 residues. Trimming left V 1 base short and J 6 bases short, with 15 bases between. Germline V gene sequence: CDR1 DFQATT, CDR2 SNEGSKA (reference sequence). CDR3 residues: CSARVSASSNGYTF. CDR3 sequence (DNA): TGCAGTGCTAGAGTTTCGGCCTCTTCCAATGGCTACACCTTC.

This clonotype was counted many times. The chain couples TRBV7-2 to TRBJ2-5; no firm D call. The germline V gene has CDR1 SGHTA and CDR2 FQGNSA. Trimming took off 6 bases at V and 5 bases at J, with 7 bases between the two ends. The CDR3 consists of 11 residues. Here the CDR3 DNA reads TGTGCCAGCAGTTTATTGGAGACCCAGTACTTC. Translation: CASSLLETQYF.

The table lists this clonotype with a few counts. For the CDR3, the DNA is TGCAGCGTTGAAGAAACCGGGACAGGGACAGATACGCAGTATTTT. As protein: CSVEETGTGTDTQYF. The J gene is TRBJ2-3, the V gene TRBV29-1; 9 nucleotides align to TRBD1. Per the germline V gene, CDR1 is SQVTM and CDR2 is ANQGSEA. The trim removed 0 bases at V and 3 bases at J, leaving 4 bases unmatched. The length of the CDR3 is 15 residues.

The table lists this clonotype with many counts. The chain combines TRBV30 with TRBJ2-7; D ambiguous. CDR3 length: 13 residues. Between the trimmed V and J ends, which lost 4 bases and 6 bases, there was a span of 16 bases. Germline V gene lookup returns CDR1 GTSNPN and CDR2 SVGIG (reference sequence). The CDR3 region is CAWNKDTTGEQYF. The CDR3, as DNA: TGTGCCTGGAATAAGGATACTACGGGCGAGCAGTACTTC.

The rearrangement uses TRBV11-3 and TRBJ2-3; D not resolved. The germline V and J ends were trimmed by 2 bases and 2 bases, with 5 bases remaining between them. CDR3 size: 13 residues. The germline gives CDR1 SGHNT, CDR2 YENEEA. This CDR3 is CASSLHPTDTQYF. CDR3 nucleotides: TGTGCCAGCAGCTTACACCCCACAGATACGCAGTATTTT.

This clonotype was seen repeatedly, ten times or more. The chain has TRBV7-9 and TRBJ2-5; 12 bases agree with TRBD1. This CDR3 comprises 15 residues. The germline CDR1 and CDR2 sequences are SEHNR and FQNEAQ (reference sequence). The trim removed 5 bases at V and 5 bases at J, leaving 6 bases unmatched. As DNA, the CDR3 is TGTGCCAGCAGCCCGGGGACAGGGGGCGCGGAGACCCAGTACTTC. This translates into CASSPGTGGAETQYF.

The gene calls are TRBV2 and TRBJ2-2; a possible D gene is TRBD2 (6 bases). The germline V and J ends were trimmed by 6 bases and 0 bases, with 14 bases remaining between them. Germline V gene data show CDR1 as SNHLY and CDR2 as FYNNEI. The CDR3 consists of 16 residues. The CDR3 DNA is TGTGCCAGCAGAGACCCGGGACTCCCGAACACCGGGGAGCTGTTTTTT. Translation: CASRDPGLPNTGELFF.

This clonotype was counted at least ten times. The rearrangement uses TRBV5-6 and TRBJ1-1; unclear D gene. CDR3 length: 14 residues. V lost 2 bases to trimming and J lost 0 bases, with 8 bases between them. In germline, CDR1 is SGHDT, CDR2 YYEEEE. The CDR3 DNA is TGTGCCAGCAGCTTAGGAAACATGAACACTGAAGCTTTCTTT. This translates into CASSLGNMNTEAFF.

This clonotype was counted many times. V usage is TRBV29-1 and J usage is TRBJ2-1, with 13 bases identical to TRBD2. Unmatched junction bases numbered 8, after V lost 1 base and J lost 2 bases. The CDR3 runs 18 residues. Germline V CDR1 and CDR2: SQVTM, ANQGSEA. CDR3 loop: CSVEGGPTSGGAYNEQFF. The CDR3 region has the DNA TGCAGCGTTGAAGGGGGCCCAACTAGCGGGGGGGCCTACAATGAGCAGTTCTTC.

The sample holds many counts of this clonotype. V and J are TRBV12-3 or TRBV12-4 and TRBJ2-7, with 10 bases matching TRBD1. The length of the CDR3 is 15 residues. Trimming took 5 bases from V and 5 from J; bases not matched to a gene: 9. The CDR3, as DNA: TGTGCCAGCAGTCCGACCGGGACAGGGGCCCACGAGCAGTACTTC. It encodes CASSPTGTGAHEQYF.

In its sample, this clonotype was seen many times. The chain is built from TRBV6-2 or TRBV6-3 and TRBJ2-5; maybe TRBD2 (7 bases). CDR1 and CDR2 from the germline V gene are MNHEY and SVGEGT. The CDR3 covers 15 residues. Trimming cost V 0 bases and J 4 bases, with 12 bases left between them. CDR3 sequence: CASSYSGGRTETQYF. In DNA form, the CDR3 reads TGTGCCAGCAGTTACTCCGGGGGGCGCACAGAGACCCAGTACTTC.

This clonotype was seen ten or more times. The chain combines TRBV29-1 with TRBJ2-1, with 12 bases identical to TRBD2. Germline CDR1 SQVTM, CDR2 ANQGSEA. V shed 6 bases and J 5 bases; nucleotides not matched to a gene: 5. This CDR3 region has 14 residues. In DNA, the CDR3 is TGCAGCGTCTCCCCTAGCGGGGGGGACAATGAGCAGTTCTTC. Translation gives CSVSPSGGDNEQFF.

This clonotype was observed at least ten times. The chain is built from TRBV20-1 and TRBJ2-3, with D possibly being TRBD1 or TRBD2 (6 bases each). The CDR3 totals 16 residues. CDR1 is DFQATT, CDR2 SNEGSKA, per germline (reference sequence). Trimming pared 0 bases from V and 2 bases from J, leaving 15 bases between. CDR3 residues: CSARDYRGLYTDTQYF. CDR3 DNA: TGCAGTGCTAGAGATTACCGGGGGCTCTACACAGATACGCAGTATTTT.

This clonotype was recorded many times. The rearrangement links TRBV11-2 to TRBJ1-4; 9 bases map to TRBD1. The CDR3 has 17 amino acids. Losses at the gene ends were 1 base for V and 8 bases for J; bases not matched to a gene: 11. Germline V gene data show CDR1 as SGHAT and CDR2 as FQNNGV. The DNA for the CDR3 is TGTGCCAGCAGCTTAGTGTGCCGGGACAGGGTTTACGAAAAACTGTTTTTT. This encodes CASSLVCRDRVYEKLFF.

This clonotype was detected only once. The gene calls are TRBV3-1 and TRBJ2-5, with 10 bases that match TRBD2. This CDR3 contains 15 residues. V gave up 2 bases and J gave up 5 bases; unmatched junction bases: 5. Germline CDR1 and CDR2: LGHDT and YNNKEL (reference sequence). Here the CDR3 DNA reads TGTGCCAGCAGCCAAACCGGGACTAGCGCGGAGACCCAGTACTTC. Protein product: CASSQTGTSAETQYF.

This clonotype was seen more than once but under ten times. The V and J genes are TRBV28 and TRBJ1-3; 7 bases agree with TRBD1. The CDR3 is 16 amino acids. The ends lost 3 bases at V and 4 bases at J; junction bases unmatched: 9. The germline CDR1 and CDR2 sequences are MDHEN and SYDVKM. CDR3 region: CASSFSQGRKGNTIYF. The CDR3 bases are TGTGCCAGCAGTTTCTCACAGGGGCGGAAAGGAAACACCATATATTTT.

The sample holds many counts of this clonotype. The rearrangement joins TRBV7-2 to TRBJ2-2; possibly TRBD1 for D (6 bases). Trimming stripped 0 bases from V and 4 bases from J, with 18 bases between. Germline V gene data show CDR1 as SGHTA and CDR2 as FQGNSA. The CDR3 runs 18 residues. CDR3 bases: TGTGCCAGCAGCTTAGCCCTCGGAACCAGGGGAAGCACCGGGGAGCTGTTTTTT. It specifies CASSLALGTRGSTGELFF.

This clonotype has more than one count but fewer than ten. This chain links TRBV28 with TRBJ2-6; the D is unclear. V shed 8 bases and J shed 0 bases, with 17 bases lying between them. This CDR3 has 17 amino acids. Looked up from germline, CDR1 is MDHEN and CDR2 is SYDVKM. DNA of the CDR3: TGTGCCAGCGGGTGGCTGTCACCCCGCTCTGGGGCCAACGTCCTGACTTTC. It specifies CASGWLSPRSGANVLTF.

This clonotype was observed at least ten times. The chain joins TRBV6-2 or TRBV6-3 to TRBJ1-1, with D maybe TRBD1 (5 bases). This CDR3 is built from 16 residues. V lost 6 bases and J lost 0, with 17 bases in between. Germline lookup yields CDR1 MNHEY and CDR2 SVGEGT. CDR3 in DNA: TGTGCCAGCAGCCGCCCGGGGGGACGGGTGAACACTGAAGCTTTCTTT. Encoded protein: CASSRPGGRVNTEAFF.

Many counts were recorded for this clonotype. The chain carries TRBV6-2 or TRBV6-3 and TRBJ2-2; D is unresolved. Trimming took 2 bases from V and 2 from J, leaving 6 bases between them. CDR3 length equals 14 residues. Germline lookup yields CDR1 MNHEY and CDR2 SVGEGT. In DNA form, the CDR3 reads TGTGCCAGCAGTTACGAACTAAACACCGGGGAGCTGTTTTTT. This encodes CASSYELNTGELFF.

This clonotype was seen repeatedly, ten times or more. The chain uses TRBV29-1 and TRBJ1-2; D ambiguous. V was pared by 0 bases and J by 7 bases, with 6 bases between. The CDR3 extends over 11 amino acids. The germline CDR1 and CDR2 sequences are SQVTM and ANQGSEA. The CDR3 sequence is CSVEERVGYTF. The CDR3 DNA follows: TGCAGCGTTGAAGAAAGGGTTGGCTACACCTTC.

The table lists this clonotype with a few counts. The genes are TRBV7-2 and TRBJ1-4; D remains unclear. The CDR3 is 14 residues long. The germline V and J ends were trimmed by 2 bases and 8 bases, with 12 bases remaining between them. Germline loops: CDR1 SGHTA, CDR2 FQGNSA. The CDR3 loop reads CASSLQQTSEKLFF. The CDR3 region has the DNA TGTGCCAGCAGCTTACAACAGACTAGCGAAAAACTGTTTTTT.

This clonotype was counted ten times or more. The V gene is TRBV4-2, the J gene TRBJ2-7, with 10 bases matching TRBD2. The CDR3 extends over 14 amino acids. Germline V gene sequence: CDR1 LGHNA, CDR2 YNFKEQ. V gave up 4 bases and J gave up 4 bases; unmatched junction bases: 4. CDR3 nucleotide sequence: TGTGCCAGCAGCCGGACTAGCGGATTATACGAGCAGTACTTC. Translating gives CASSRTSGLYEQYF.

This clonotype was picked up many times. This chain uses TRBV14 with TRBJ2-7, with D unclear. Deletions cut 2 bases from V and 3 bases from J, with 8 bases between. The CDR3 loop spans 13 amino acids. Germline V gives CDR1 SGHDN, CDR2 FVKESK. The CDR3 reads CASSQQTNYEQYF. The CDR3 bases are TGTGCCAGCAGCCAACAGACAAACTACGAGCAGTACTTC.